This T cell receptor beta chain was recorded in a study of blood T cell repertoires in COVID-19. Study as a whole: Material from acute and convalescent COVID-19 was sourced from the United States, Italy and Spain.

In the authors' workflow: Scientists estimated how many nucleated cells there were by amplifying reference gene primers. The protocol was immunoSEQ multiplex PCR, while the TCRdb copy is restricted to in-frame clones and leaves out a portion. From that table come the V and J calls and clone size; the DNA was used to work out D and trimming. The data contain around 200,000 clones, around four fifths of them singletons. After removal of 7 bases from V and 2 bases from J, the junction contained 4 bases not matched to a gene. Germline CDR1 is LNHDA and CDR2 is SQIVND (reference sequence). This CDR3 comprises 15 residues.

The chain links TRBV19 to TRBJ2-6; 8 bases agree with TRBD1. This clonotype was obtained from a man between 50 and 59 years old with active or convalescent COVID-19. Source material: peripheral blood. CDR3 region: CASMAGGAGANVLTF. DNA of the CDR3: TGTGCCAGTATGGCAGGGGGCGCTGGGGCCAACGTCCTGACTTTC.